This T cell receptor beta chain was profiled in a study of regulatory T cells in long-lasting Graves disease. CDR3 regions were amplified by Arm-PCR using iRepertoire HTBI primers to build TCR beta libraries. TCRdb reanalysed the multiplex PCR reads using MiXCR and keeps one entry per CDR3 protein. The sample lists 500,000 to 700,000 distinct CDR3 sequences; roughly 16% were seen once. The CDR3 length is 15 residues. Trimming left V 1 base short and J 8 bases short, with 16 bases between. Germline CDR1 SGHRS, CDR2 YFSETQ. General observations from the study: Graves' patients with persistent disease showed TCR diversity lower than patients newly diagnosed.

Worth noting for this clonotype: Its target is not known.

Time point denoted: newly diagnosed GD, antithyroid drugs for less than 3 months. Generation of the TCR library employed RNA extracted from PBMCs. Into tubes containing EDTA, about 9.6 milliliters of peripheral blood were drawn. Separately, the same data were catalogued under a study of T cells in Graves' hyperthyroidism and ophthalmopathy. Per that paper: The primer set for the first-round RT-PCR of the TCR CDR3 was HTBI.

The specimen comprised peripheral blood mononuclear cells (PBMCs), sampled at new diagnosis, from a patient treated with antithyroid drugs. This sequence joins TRBV5-1 and TRBJ2-1; D tentatively fits TRBD1 or TRBD2 (6 bases each). The origin of this receptor is a woman aged 30 to 39 with Graves disease. The CDR3 sequence is CASSLLRGGIDEQFF. As DNA, the CDR3 is TGCGCCAGCAGCTTGCTCAGGGGAGGTATCGATGAGCAGTTCTTC.